This TCR beta chain was recovered during a study of cytomegalovirus exposure and HLA in healthy donors. Regarding the study as a whole: On later analysis, the bulk of CMV-associated TCR beta chains appeared to be HLA-restricted.

The V gene's germline CDR1 is SGHVS and CDR2 FQNEAQ. The CDR3 is made up of 15 amino acids. With 2 bases removed from V and 3 bases from J, the gap between germline ends came to 13 bases. As to this clone: The target antigen is unknown.

The PCR made use of 60 Vbeta and 13 Jbeta primers. Profiled with immunoSEQ multiplex PCR; TCRdb holds only in-frame clones, not every one. This sample yields about 170,000 clones, of which over 70% are seen a single time; around 7% belongs to the top ten. Sequencing was done on a sample of PBMCs. This chain connects TRBV7-8 to TRBJ1-2; D is perhaps TRBD1 (5 bases). The receptor comes from a man younger than 40 in good health and CMV-seropositive. CDR3 bases: TGTGCCAGCAGCTTAACGTTGGGACTTCACTATGGCTACACCTTC. It codes for CASSLTLGLHYGYTF.